This TCR beta chain was sequenced during a study of T cells after yellow fever vaccination. About the research overall: SMART-Seq v4 Ultra Low Input handled preparation of low-cell-number fractions. General study points: Across the CD4 and CD8 compartments, a small share of clonotypes was present in both.

There are 15 residues in the CDR3. Trimming shortened V by 0 bases and J by 0 bases, and 9 bases separated the two germline ends. The V gene's germline CDR1 is DFQATT and CDR2 SNEGSKA (reference sequence). This clonotype came up many times. Antigen unknown. In TCRdb, the 5' RACE reads were re-called with MiXCR into one record per CDR3 protein. The table has about 160,000 distinct CDR3 sequences, 5.5% to 7.5% seen once. This chain joins TRBV20-1 and TRBJ1-5; unclear D gene. The source was CD4+ T cells sorted from PBMCs, collected 4 to 6 days after the first yellow fever vaccination. This receptor was obtained from a man aged 18 to 29 who received the YFV17D yellow fever vaccine. In DNA, the CDR3 is TGCAGTGCTAGAGATTGGGGTATTAGCAATCAGCCCCAGCATTTT. It translates to CSARDWGISNQPQHF.